This T cell receptor (beta chain) was captured in a study of CD8 T cells in ankylosing spondylitis. Notes on the study in general: Earlier literature documents some of the motif variants in reactive arthritis synovial fluid and blood. Disease-linked clones reportedly concentrated significantly in matched ankylosing spondylitis synovial fluid.

Trimming at V came to 2 bases and at J to 1 base, leaving 4 bases not matched to a gene. This CDR3 contains 16 residues. The V gene's germline CDR1 is SGHTA and CDR2 FQGNSA. TCRdb re-called the 5' RACE reads with MiXCR, one entry per CDR3 protein. The data contain about 240,000 distinct CDR3 sequences, 8% to 9.5% of them singletons. Comments on this clonotype: Its matching antigen is unknown.

Sequencing input: blood, either unsorted or a sorted T cell fraction (not recorded which). The gene calls are TRBV7-2 and TRBJ2-2; 7 nucleotides line up with TRBD1. The sequence was collected from a male donor with ankylosing spondylitis or in good health (not recorded which). The CDR3 sequence: CASSLKRTGNTGELFF. The CDR3 region has the DNA TGTGCCAGCAGCTTAAAAAGGACAGGGAACACCGGGGAGCTGTTTTTT.